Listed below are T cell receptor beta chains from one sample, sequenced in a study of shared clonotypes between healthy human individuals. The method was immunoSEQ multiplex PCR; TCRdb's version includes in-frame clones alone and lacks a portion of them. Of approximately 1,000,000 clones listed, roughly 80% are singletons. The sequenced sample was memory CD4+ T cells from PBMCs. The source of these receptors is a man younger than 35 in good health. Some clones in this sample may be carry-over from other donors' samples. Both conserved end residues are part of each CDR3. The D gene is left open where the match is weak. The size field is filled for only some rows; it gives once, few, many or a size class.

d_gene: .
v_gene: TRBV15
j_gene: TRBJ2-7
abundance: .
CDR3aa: CATSRDPQGGEQYF
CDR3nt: TGTGCCACCAGCAGAGATCCTCAGGGCGGCGAGCAGTACTTC

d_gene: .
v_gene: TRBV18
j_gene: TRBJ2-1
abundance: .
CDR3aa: CASSPASFRSTMGEQFF
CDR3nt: TGTGCCAGCTCACCTGCCTCATTTAGATCCACAATGGGGGAGCAGTTCTTC

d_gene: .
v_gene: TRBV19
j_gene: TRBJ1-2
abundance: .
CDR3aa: CASSISGYGYTF
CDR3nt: TGTGCCAGTAGTATTTCAGGGTATGGCTACACCTTC

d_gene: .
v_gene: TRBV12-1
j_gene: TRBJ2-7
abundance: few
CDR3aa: CASRAGTSSHEQYF
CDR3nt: TGTGCCAGCAGAGCCGGGACTAGCTCCCACGAGCAGTACTTC

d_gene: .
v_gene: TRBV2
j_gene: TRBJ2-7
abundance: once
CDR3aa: CASGQGTYEQYF
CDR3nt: TGTGCCAGCGGGCAGGGAACCTACGAGCAGTACTTC

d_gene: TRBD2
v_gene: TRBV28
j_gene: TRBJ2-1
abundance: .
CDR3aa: CASSPSPLSGRAEQFF
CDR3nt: TGTGCCAGCAGTCCCTCCCCCCTGAGCGGGAGGGCTGAGCAGTTCTTC

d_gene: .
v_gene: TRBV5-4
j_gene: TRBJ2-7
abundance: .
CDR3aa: CASKSDEYSYEQYF
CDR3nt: TGTGCCAGCAAATCGGACGAGTACTCCTACGAGCAGTACTTC

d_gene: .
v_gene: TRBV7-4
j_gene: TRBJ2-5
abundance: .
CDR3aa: CASSFSVPSPETQYF
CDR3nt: TGTGCCAGCAGCTTTTCGGTCCCTAGCCCCGAGACCCAGTACTTC

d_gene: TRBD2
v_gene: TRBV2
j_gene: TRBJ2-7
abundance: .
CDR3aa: CASSPQYGRSDEQYF
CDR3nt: TGTGCCAGCAGCCCCCAGTACGGGAGGAGTGACGAGCAGTACTTC

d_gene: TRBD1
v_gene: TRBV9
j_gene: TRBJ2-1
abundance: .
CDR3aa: CASSGGQGKAQFF
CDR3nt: TGTGCCAGCAGCGGAGGACAGGGAAAGGCGCAGTTCTTC

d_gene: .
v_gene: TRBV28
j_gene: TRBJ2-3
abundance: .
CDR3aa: CASSLGQDTDTQYF
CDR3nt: TGTGCCAGCAGTTTGGGACAAGACACAGATACGCAGTATTTT

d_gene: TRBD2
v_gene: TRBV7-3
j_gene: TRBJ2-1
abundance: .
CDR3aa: CASSLNSASGRVEQFF
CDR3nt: TGTGCCAGCAGCTTAAATTCGGCTAGCGGGAGGGTTGAGCAGTTCTTC

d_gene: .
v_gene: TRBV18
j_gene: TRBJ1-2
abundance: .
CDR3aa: CASSPGLDYGYTF
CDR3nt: TGTGCCAGCTCACCCGGCCTAGACTATGGCTACACCTTC

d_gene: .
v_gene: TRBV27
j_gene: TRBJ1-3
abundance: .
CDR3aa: CASSSGIGNTIYF
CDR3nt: TGTGCCAGCAGTTCAGGGATAGGAAACACCATATATTTT

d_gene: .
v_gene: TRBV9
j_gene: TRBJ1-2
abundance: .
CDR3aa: CASSVEVQWGYGYTF
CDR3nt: TGTGCCAGCAGCGTAGAGGTTCAGTGGGGCTATGGCTACACCTTC

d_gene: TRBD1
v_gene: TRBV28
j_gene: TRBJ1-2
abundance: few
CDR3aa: CASSLSPVRQGRTLGYTF
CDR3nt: TGTGCCAGCAGTTTATCTCCCGTTAGACAGGGGAGGACTCTTGGCTACACCTTC

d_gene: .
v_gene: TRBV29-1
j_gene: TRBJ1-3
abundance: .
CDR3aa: CSAGQFGNTIYF
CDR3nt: TGCAGCGCTGGACAGTTCGGAAACACCATATATTTT

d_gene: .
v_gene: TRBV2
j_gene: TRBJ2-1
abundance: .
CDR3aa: CASRQGSNYNEQFF
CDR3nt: TGTGCCAGCAGGCAGGGATCAAACTACAATGAGCAGTTCTTC

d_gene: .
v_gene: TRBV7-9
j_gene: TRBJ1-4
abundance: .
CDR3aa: CASSLPSEKLFF
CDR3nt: TGTGCCAGCAGCTTACCCAGTGAAAAACTGTTTTTT

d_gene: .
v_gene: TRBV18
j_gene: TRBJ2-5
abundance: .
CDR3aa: CASSPTQETQYF
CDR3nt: TGTGCCAGCTCACCAACTCAAGAGACCCAGTACTTC

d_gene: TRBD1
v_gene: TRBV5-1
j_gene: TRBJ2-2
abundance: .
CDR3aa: CASSPGTGGTGELFF
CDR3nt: TGCGCCAGCAGCCCAGGGACAGGGGGGACCGGGGAGCTGTTTTTT

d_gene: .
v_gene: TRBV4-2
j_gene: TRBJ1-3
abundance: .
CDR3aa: CASSQETASSGNTIYF
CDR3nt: TGTGCCAGCAGCCAGGAGACAGCGAGCTCTGGAAACACCATATATTTT

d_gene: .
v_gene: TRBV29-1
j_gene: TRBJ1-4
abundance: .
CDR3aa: CSVKLAISTNEKLFF
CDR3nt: TGCAGCGTTAAGTTAGCCATCTCAACTAATGAAAAACTGTTTTTT

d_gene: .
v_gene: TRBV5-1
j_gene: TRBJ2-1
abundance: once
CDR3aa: CASTPRGNGEGGEQFF
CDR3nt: TGCGCCAGCACCCCGAGAGGAAACGGGGAAGGAGGTGAGCAGTTCTTC

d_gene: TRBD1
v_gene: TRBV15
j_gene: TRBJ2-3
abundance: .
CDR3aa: CATSSLGQGTDTQYF
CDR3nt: TGTGCCACCAGCAGCCTGGGACAGGGCACAGATACGCAGTATTTT

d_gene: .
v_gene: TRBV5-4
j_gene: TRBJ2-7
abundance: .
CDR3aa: CASRADLAADEQYF
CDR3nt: TGTGCCAGCCGCGCGGACCTCGCGGCGGACGAGCAGTACTTC

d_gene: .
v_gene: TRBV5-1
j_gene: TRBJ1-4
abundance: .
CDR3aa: CASSLGTRNEKLFF
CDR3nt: TGCGCCAGCAGCTTGGGAACCCGGAATGAAAAACTGTTTTTT

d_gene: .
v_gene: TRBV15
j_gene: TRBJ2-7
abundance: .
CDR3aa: CATSPGHYEQYF
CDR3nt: TGTGCCACCAGCCCAGGGCACTACGAGCAGTACTTC

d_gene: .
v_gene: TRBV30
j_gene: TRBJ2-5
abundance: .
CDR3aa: CALAEQFRETQYF
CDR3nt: TGTGCCCTGGCGGAACAATTTAGAGAGACCCAGTACTTC

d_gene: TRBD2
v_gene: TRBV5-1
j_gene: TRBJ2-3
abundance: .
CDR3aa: CASSSGLAGHTDTQYF
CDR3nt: TGCGCCAGCAGCTCGGGACTAGCGGGCCACACAGATACGCAGTATTTT

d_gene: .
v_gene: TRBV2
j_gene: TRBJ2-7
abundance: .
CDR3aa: CASSEAGVTYEQYF
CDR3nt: TGTGCCAGCAGTGAGGCAGGGGTTACCTACGAGCAGTACTTC

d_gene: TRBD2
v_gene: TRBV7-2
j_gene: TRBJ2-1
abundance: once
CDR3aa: CASSARTSGLNEQFF
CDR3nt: TGTGCCAGCAGCGCACGGACTAGCGGCCTCAATGAGCAGTTCTTC

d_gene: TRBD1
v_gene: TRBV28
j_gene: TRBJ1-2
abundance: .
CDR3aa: CASSRQGNYGYTF
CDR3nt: TGTGCCAGCAGTAGACAGGGTAACTATGGCTACACCTTC

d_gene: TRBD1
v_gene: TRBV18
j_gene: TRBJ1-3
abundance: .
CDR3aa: CASSDRDSGNTIYF
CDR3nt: TGTGCCAGCTCAGACAGGGACTCTGGAAACACCATATATTTT

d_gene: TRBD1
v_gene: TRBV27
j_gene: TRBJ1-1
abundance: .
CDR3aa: CASSLRQGANEAFF
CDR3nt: TGTGCCAGCAGTCTCCGACAGGGGGCAAATGAAGCTTTCTTT

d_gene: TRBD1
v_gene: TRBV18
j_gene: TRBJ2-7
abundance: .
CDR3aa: CASSPAGQGAYEQYF
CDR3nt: TGTGCCAGCTCACCGGCGGGACAGGGAGCCTACGAGCAGTACTTC

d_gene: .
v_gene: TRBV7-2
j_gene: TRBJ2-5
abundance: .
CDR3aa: CASSFIPSETQYF
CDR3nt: TGTGCCAGCAGCTTCATCCCCTCGGAGACCCAGTACTTC

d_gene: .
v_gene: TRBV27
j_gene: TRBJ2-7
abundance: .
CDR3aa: CASSQEGILRYEQYF
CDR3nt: TGTGCCAGCAGCCAGGAGGGTATCCTACGCTACGAGCAGTACTTC

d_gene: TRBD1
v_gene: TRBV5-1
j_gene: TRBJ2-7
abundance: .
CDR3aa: CATREGGDISYEQYF
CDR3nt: TGCGCCACCCGAGAAGGGGGCGACATCTCCTACGAGCAGTACTTC

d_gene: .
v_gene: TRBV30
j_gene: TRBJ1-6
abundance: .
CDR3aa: CASCPGGRTNSPLHF
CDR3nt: TGTGCCAGCTGCCCGGGTGGACGAACTAATTCACCCCTCCACTTT

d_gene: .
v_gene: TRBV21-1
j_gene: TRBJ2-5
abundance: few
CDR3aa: CASSKVQLAGLQETQYF
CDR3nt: TGTGCCAGCAGCAAAGTCCAACTAGCGGGACTCCAAGAGACCCAGTACTTC

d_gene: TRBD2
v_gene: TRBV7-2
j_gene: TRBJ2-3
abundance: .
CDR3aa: CASSLGVERGTDTQYF
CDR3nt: TGTGCCAGCAGCTTAGGGGTTGAGCGGGGGACAGATACGCAGTATTTT

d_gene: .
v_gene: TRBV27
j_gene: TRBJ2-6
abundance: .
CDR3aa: CASRGTGANVLTF
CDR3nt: TGTGCCAGTCGGGGGACTGGGGCCAACGTCCTGACTTTC

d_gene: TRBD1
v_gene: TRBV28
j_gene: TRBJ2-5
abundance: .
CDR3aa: CASRNSALTGGYGKTQYF
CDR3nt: TGTGCCAGCAGAAACAGTGCTTTGACAGGGGGCTACGGAAAGACCCAGTACTTC

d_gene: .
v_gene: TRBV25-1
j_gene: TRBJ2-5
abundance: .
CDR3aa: CASSERPETQYF
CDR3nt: TGTGCCAGCAGTGAGCGCCCCGAGACCCAGTACTTC

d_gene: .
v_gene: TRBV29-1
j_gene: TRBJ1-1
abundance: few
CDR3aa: CSVEGPGVNTEAFF
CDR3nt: TGCAGCGTTGAAGGTCCAGGGGTGAACACTGAAGCTTTCTTT

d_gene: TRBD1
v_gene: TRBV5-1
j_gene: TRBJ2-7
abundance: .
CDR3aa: CASSLGQGYDYEQYF
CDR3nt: TGCGCCAGCAGCTTGGGACAGGGATACGACTACGAGCAGTACTTC

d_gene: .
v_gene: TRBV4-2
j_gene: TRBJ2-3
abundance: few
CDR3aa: CASQGRRGGTDTQYF
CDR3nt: TGTGCCAGCCAGGGACGTAGGGGAGGCACAGATACGCAGTATTTT

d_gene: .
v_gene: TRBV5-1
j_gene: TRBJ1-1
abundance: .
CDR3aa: CATKLGVNTEAFF
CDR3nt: TGCGCCACCAAACTAGGGGTGAACACTGAAGCTTTCTTT

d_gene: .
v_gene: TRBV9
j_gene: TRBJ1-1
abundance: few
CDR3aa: CASSARLNRVGNTEAFF
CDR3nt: TGTGCCAGCAGCGCCCGATTGAACAGGGTTGGGAACACTGAAGCTTTCTTT

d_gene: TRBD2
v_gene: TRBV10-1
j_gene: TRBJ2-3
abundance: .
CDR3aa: CASSVRRTSGTDTQYF
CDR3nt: TGCGCCAGCAGTGTAAGAAGGACTAGCGGCACAGATACGCAGTATTTT

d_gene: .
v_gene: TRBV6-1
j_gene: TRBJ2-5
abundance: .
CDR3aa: CASSLGGPQETQYF
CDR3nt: TGTGCCAGCAGTCTGGGGGGTCCCCAAGAGACCCAGTACTTC

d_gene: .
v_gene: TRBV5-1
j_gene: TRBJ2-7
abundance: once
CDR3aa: CASSLGGYEQYF
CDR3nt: TGCGCCAGCAGCTTGGGGGGCTACGAGCAGTACTTC

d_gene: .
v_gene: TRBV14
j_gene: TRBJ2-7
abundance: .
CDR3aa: CASSQDRLGRPSYEQYF
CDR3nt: TGTGCCAGCAGCCAAGATCGGCTGGGGCGCCCCTCCTACGAGCAGTACTTC

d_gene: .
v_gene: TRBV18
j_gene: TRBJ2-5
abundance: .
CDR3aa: CASSPQLGQETQYF
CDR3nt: TGTGCCAGCTCACCCCAACTTGGGCAAGAGACCCAGTACTTC

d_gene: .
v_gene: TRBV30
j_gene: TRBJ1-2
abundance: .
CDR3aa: CASNNKVGRTGPNYGYTF
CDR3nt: TGTGCCTCGAATAACAAAGTGGGCAGGACCGGACCTAACTATGGCTACACCTTC

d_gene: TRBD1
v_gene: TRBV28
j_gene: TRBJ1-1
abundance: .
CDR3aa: CASRLRQGAEAFF
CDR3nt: TGTGCCAGCAGGCTACGACAGGGAGCTGAAGCTTTCTTT

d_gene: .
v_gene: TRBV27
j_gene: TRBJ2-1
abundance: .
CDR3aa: CASSFQGGDEQFF
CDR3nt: TGTGCCAGCAGTTTCCAGGGTGGGGATGAGCAGTTCTTC

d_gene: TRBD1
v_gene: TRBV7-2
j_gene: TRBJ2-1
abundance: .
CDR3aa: CASSSTPTGGSEQFF
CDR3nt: TGTGCCAGCAGCTCAACCCCGACAGGGGGCTCTGAGCAGTTCTTC

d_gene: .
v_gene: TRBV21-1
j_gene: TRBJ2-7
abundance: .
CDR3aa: CASSKAGQGYVWQYF
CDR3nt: TGTGCCAGCAGCAAAGCGGGACAGGGCTACGTCTGGCAGTACTTC